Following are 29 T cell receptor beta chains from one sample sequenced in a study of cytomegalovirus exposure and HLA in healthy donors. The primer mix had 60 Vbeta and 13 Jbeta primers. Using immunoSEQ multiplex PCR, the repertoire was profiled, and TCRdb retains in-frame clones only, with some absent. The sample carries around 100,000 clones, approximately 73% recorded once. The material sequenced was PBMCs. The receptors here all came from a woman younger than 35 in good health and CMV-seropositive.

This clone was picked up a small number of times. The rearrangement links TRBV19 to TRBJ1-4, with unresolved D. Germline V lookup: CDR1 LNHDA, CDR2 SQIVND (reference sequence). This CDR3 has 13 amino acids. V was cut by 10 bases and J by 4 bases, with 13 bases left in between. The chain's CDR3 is CATKAAVNEKLFF. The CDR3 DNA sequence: TGTGCCACTAAGGCAGCGGTTAATGAAAAACTGTTTTTT.

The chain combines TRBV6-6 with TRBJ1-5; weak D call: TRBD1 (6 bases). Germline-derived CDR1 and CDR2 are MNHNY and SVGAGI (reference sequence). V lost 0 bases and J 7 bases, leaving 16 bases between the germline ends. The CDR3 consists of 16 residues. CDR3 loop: CASSYSNRAPGQPQHF. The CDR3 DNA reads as TGTGCCAGCAGTTACTCGAACAGGGCCCCGGGGCAGCCCCAGCATTTT.

This CDR3 is CASSSPRGNTEAFF. CDR3 sequence (DNA): TGTGCCAGCAGCTCTCCCAGGGGGAACACTGAAGCTTTCTTT. The J gene is TRBJ1-1, the V gene TRBV11-2, with D maybe TRBD1 (6 bases). CDR1 is SGHAT and CDR2 is FQNNGV in the germline V gene. CDR3 size: 14 residues. The V and J ends lost 4 bases and 1 base respectively, with 10 bases between them.

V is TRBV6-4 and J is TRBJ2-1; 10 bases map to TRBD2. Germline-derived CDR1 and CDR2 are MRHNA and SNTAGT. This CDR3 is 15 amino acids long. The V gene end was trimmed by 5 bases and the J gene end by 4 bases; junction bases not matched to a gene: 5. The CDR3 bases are TGTGCCAGCAGTATCGTAGCGGGGGGATACAATGAGCAGTTCTTC. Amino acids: CASSIVAGGYNEQFF.

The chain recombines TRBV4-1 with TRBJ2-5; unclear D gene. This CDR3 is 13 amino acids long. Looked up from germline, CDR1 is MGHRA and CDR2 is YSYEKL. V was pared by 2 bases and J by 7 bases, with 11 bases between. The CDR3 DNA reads TGCGCCAGCAGCCAAATAGCTATAGCGACCCAGTACTTC. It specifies CASSQIAIATQYF.

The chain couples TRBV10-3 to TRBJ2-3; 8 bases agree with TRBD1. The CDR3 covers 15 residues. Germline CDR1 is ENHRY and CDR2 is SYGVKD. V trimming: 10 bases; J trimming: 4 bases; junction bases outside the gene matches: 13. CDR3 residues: CATWTGRGRADTQYF. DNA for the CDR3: TGTGCCACTTGGACAGGGCGGGGTAGGGCAGATACGCAGTATTTT.

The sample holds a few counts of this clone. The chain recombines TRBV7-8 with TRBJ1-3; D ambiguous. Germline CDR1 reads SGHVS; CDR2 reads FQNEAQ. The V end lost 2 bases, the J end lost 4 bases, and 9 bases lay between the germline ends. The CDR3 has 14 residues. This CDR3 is CASSLRVTGNTIYF. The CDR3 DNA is TGTGCCAGCAGCTTACGGGTCACGGGAAACACCATATATTTT.

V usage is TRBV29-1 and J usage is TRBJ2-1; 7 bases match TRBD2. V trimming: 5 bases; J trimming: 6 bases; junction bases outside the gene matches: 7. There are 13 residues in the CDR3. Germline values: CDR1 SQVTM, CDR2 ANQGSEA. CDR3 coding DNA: TGCAGCGTTCGGAGGGGAGGGTTCAATGAGCAGTTCTTC. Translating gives CSVRRGGFNEQFF.

The CDR3 coding sequence is TGTGCCTGGAGCGGGTCGCTAGCGGGTCCTCGGGAGACCCAGTACTTC. This encodes CAWSGSLAGPRETQYF. The chain joins TRBV30 to TRBJ2-5, with 8 bases matching TRBD2. The germline V gene has CDR1 GTSNPN and CDR2 SVGIG (reference sequence). The CDR3 covers 16 residues. V lost 3 bases and J lost 5; bases outside the gene matches: 14.

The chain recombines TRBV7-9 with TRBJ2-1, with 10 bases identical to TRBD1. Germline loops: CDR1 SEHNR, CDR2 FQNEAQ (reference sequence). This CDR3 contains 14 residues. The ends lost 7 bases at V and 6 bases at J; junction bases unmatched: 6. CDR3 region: CASTDRGPGNEQFF. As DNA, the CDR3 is TGTGCCAGCACAGACAGGGGGCCCGGCAATGAGCAGTTCTTC.

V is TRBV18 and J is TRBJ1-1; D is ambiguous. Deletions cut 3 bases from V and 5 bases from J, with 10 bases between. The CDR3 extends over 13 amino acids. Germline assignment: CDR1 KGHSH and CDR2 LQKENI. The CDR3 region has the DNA TGTGCCAGCTCACCGGACTTGGAAACTGAAGCTTTCTTT. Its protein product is CASSPDLETEAFF.

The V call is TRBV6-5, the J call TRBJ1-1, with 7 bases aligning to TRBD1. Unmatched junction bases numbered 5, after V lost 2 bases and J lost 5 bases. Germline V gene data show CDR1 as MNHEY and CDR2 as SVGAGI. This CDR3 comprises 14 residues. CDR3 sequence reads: CASSYADRDTEAFF. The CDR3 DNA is TGTGCCAGCAGTTACGCCGACAGGGATACTGAAGCTTTCTTT.

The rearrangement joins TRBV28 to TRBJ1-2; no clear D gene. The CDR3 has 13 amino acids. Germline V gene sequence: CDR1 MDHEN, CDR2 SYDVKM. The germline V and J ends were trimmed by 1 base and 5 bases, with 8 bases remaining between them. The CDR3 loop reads CASSLSDTYGYTF. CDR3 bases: TGTGCCAGCAGTTTATCAGATACGTATGGCTACACCTTC.

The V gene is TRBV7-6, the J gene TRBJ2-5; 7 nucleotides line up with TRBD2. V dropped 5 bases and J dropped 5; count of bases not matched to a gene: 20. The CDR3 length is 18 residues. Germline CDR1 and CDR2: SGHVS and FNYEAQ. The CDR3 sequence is CASSPPLRGGSGGETQYF. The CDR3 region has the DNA TGTGCCAGCAGCCCCCCCCTCCGCGGGGGATCCGGGGGTGAGACCCAGTACTTC.

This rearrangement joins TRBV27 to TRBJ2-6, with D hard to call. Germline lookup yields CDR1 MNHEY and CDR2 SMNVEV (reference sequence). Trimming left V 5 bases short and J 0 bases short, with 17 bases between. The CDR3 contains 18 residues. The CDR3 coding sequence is TGTGCCAGCAGTGCGATGACCATGGGCCTCTCTGGGGCCAACGTCCTGACTTTC. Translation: CASSAMTMGLSGANVLTF.

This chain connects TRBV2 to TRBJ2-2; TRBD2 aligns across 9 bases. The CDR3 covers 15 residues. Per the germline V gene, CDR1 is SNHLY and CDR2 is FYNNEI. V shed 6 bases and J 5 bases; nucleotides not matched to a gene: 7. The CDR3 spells CASRLSGRRTGELFF. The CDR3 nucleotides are TGTGCCAGCAGACTTAGCGGGAGAAGAACCGGGGAGCTGTTTTTT.

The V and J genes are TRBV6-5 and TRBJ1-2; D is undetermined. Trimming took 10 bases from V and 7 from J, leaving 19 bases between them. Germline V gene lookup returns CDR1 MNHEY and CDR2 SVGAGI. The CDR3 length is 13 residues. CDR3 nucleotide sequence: TGTGCCACCCAGCCGCAGGCTTTGGGTGGCTACACCTTC. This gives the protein CATQPQALGGYTF.

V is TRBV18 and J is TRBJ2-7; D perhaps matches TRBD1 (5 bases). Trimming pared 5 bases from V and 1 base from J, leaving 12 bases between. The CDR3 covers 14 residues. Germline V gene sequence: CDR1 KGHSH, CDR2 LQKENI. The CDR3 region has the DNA TGTGCCAGCTCAACGACAGCCCTTTCCTACGAGCAGTACTTC. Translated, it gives CASSTTALSYEQYF.

CDR3 amino acids: CTGQRSMNTEAFF. CDR3 in DNA: TGCACCGGACAGCGATCCATGAACACTGAAGCTTTCTTT. The rearrangement uses TRBV29-1 and TRBJ1-1; D perhaps matches TRBD1 (6 bases). Per germline, CDR1 SQVTM and CDR2 ANQGSEA. This CDR3 spans 13 amino acids.

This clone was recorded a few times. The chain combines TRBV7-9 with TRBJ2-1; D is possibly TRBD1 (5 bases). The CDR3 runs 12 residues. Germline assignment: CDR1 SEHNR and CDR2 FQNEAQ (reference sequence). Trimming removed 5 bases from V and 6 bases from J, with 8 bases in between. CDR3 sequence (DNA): TGTGCCAGCAGCCGTAGGGGCAATGAGCAGTTCTTC. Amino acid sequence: CASSRRGNEQFF.

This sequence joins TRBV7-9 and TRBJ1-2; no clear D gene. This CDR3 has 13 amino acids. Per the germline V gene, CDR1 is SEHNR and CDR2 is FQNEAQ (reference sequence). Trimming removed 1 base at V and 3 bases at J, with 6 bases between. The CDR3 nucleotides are TGTGCCAGCAGCTTAGGCTACGACTATGGCTACACCTTC. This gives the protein CASSLGYDYGYTF.

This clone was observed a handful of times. The CDR3 is CASSLILRLQGIANEKLFF. In DNA, the CDR3 is TGCGCCAGCAGCCTGATCCTGCGGTTGCAGGGGATAGCGAATGAAAAACTGTTTTTT. This sequence joins TRBV5-1 and TRBJ1-4, with a tentative D call TRBD1 (6 bases). Trimming removed 4 bases from V and 5 bases from J, with 27 bases in between. Germline lookup yields CDR1 SGHRS and CDR2 YFSETQ. The CDR3 loop spans 19 amino acids.

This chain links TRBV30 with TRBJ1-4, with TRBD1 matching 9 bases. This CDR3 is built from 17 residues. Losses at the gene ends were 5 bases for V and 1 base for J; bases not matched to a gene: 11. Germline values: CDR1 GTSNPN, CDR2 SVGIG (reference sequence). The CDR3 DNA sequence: TGTGCCTGGGGTACAGGGGGCGGGTTTCGAACTAATGAAAAACTGTTTTTT. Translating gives CAWGTGGGFRTNEKLFF.

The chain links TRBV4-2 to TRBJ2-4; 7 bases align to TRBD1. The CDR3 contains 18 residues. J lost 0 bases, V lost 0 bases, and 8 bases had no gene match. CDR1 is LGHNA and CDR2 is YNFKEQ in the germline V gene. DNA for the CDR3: TGTGCCAGCAGCCAAGAGGGAGAGGGGGCAGTAGCCAAAAACATTCAGTACTTC. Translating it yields CASSQEGEGAVAKNIQYF.

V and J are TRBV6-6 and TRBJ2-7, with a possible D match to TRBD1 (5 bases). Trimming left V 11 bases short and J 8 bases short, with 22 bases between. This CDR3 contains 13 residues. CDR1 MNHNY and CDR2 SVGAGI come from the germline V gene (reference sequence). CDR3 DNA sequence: TGTGCCTCAACTCTCTCCAGGGATACGCAGCAGTACTTC. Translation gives CASTLSRDTQQYF.

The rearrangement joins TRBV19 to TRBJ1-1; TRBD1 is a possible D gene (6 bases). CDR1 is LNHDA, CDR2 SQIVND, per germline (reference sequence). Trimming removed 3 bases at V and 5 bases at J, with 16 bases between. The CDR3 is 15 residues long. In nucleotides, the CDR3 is TGTGCCAGTAGTATTGGGCCAGGGGATTCTACTGAAGCTTTCTTT. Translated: CASSIGPGDSTEAFF.

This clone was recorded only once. The DNA of the CDR3 is TGTGCCAGCAGCCCTGAACGACTAGCGGAGAACACCGGGGAGCTGTTTTTT. This translates into CASSPERLAENTGELFF. The chain employs TRBV14 and TRBJ2-2; 9 nucleotides agree with TRBD2. J was trimmed by 1 base and V by 4 bases; bases with no gene match: 7. The CDR3 extends over 17 amino acids. The germline gives CDR1 SGHDN, CDR2 FVKESK.

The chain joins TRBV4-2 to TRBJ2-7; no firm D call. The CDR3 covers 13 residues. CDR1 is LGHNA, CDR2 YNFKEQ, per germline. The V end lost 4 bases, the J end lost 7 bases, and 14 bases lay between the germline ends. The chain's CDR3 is CASSPWSASEQYF. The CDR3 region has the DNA TGTGCCAGCAGCCCCTGGTCCGCCAGTGAGCAGTACTTC.

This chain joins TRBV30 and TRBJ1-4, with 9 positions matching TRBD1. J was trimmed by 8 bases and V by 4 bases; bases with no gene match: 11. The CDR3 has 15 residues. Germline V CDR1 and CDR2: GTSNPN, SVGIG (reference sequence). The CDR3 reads CAWTPQGALSEKLFF. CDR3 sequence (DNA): TGTGCCTGGACGCCACAGGGGGCGTTAAGCGAAAAACTGTTTTTT.